Presented here are 18 T cell receptor beta chains from one specimen sequenced in a study of control samples from healthy donors and cancer patients. This table comes from immunoSEQ multiplex PCR, and its TCRdb copy is limited to in-frame clones, with some not included. This sample yields 50,000 to 75,000 clones, of which 75% to 85% are seen a single time; approximately 5% belongs to the top ten. Sequencing input: blood. The receptors stem from a middle-aged man in good health.

The chain has TRBV13 and TRBJ1-1; no definite D call. Germline V gene lookup returns CDR1 PRHDT and CDR2 FYEKMQ (reference sequence). The germline V and J ends were trimmed by 1 base and 5 bases, with 20 bases remaining between them. This CDR3 has 17 residues. Here the CDR3 reads CASSLASTLGVKTEAFF. CDR3 nucleotide sequence: TGTGCCAGCAGCTTAGCGTCGACGCTTGGGGTAAAAACTGAAGCTTTCTTT.

CDR3 in amino acids: CASSIGPRGEGQETQYF. Written as DNA, the CDR3 is TGTGCCAGTAGTATAGGCCCCAGGGGAGAGGGGCAAGAGACCCAGTACTTC. The genes are TRBV19 and TRBJ2-5, with D perhaps matching TRBD1 (6 bases). V was shortened by 1 base and J by 2 bases, with 17 bases between the two germline ends. CDR3 length: 17 residues. Germline V gene sequence: CDR1 LNHDA, CDR2 SQIVND (reference sequence).

Written as DNA, the CDR3 is TGTGCCAGCAGCAAATATAGGATGGGTGCGGAGCGGGGGGGCCTATCAGATACGCAGTATTTT. Translated: CASSKYRMGAERGGLSDTQYF. The chain carries TRBV21-1 and TRBJ2-3; the D call of TRBD2 is as the table states it, not checked on the DNA. TRBV21-1 is a listed pseudogene. The CDR3 spans 21 residues.

The genes are TRBV2 and TRBJ2-7; 8 nucleotides match TRBD2. V gave up 8 bases and J gave up 4 bases; unmatched junction bases: 10. Per germline, CDR1 SNHLY and CDR2 FYNNEI. The CDR3 is 14 amino acids. CDR3 bases: TGTGCCAGCCTTTGGAGCGGGAGAGGGTACGAGCAGTACTTC. Amino acid sequence: CASLWSGRGYEQYF.

CDR3 protein: CASTLGDLREQYF. The CDR3 bases are TGTGCCAGCACCCTGGGGGACCTCAGGGAGCAGTACTTC. The V and J genes are TRBV12-3 or TRBV12-4 and TRBJ2-7; possibly TRBD1 or TRBD2 for D (5 bases each). Trimming cost V 7 bases and J 7 bases, with 17 bases left between them. CDR3 length: 13 residues.

This clone was seen only a few times. This chain links TRBV24-1 with TRBJ2-6; D assignment may be TRBD1 or TRBD2 (5 bases each). CDR3 length: 19 amino acids. Germline CDR1 KGHDR, CDR2 SFDVKD. The ends were cut back, 1 base at V and 2 bases at J, with 17 bases in the middle. This chain's CDR3 is CATSDLGTAPATGANVLTF. The CDR3 DNA is TGTGCCACCAGTGATTTAGGGACGGCCCCCGCAACTGGGGCCAACGTCCTGACTTTC.

This chain uses TRBV7-6 with TRBJ2-3; 10 positions match TRBD2. The trim removed 3 bases at V and 0 bases at J, leaving 18 bases unmatched. CDR1 is SGHVS and CDR2 is FNYEAQ in the germline V gene. The CDR3 loop spans 21 amino acids. CDR3 bases: TGTGCCAGCAGCTTCTCTTTAGCGGGGGGACCGCATGGGATTAGCACAGATACGCAGTATTTT. This encodes CASSFSLAGGPHGISTDTQYF.

This clone occurred a few times. The chain has TRBV24-1 and TRBJ2-3; D not certain. Trimming cost V 3 bases and J 3 bases, with 12 bases left between them. The CDR3 runs to 15 residues. The germline gives CDR1 KGHDR, CDR2 SFDVKD. The CDR3 reads CATSDTGRGTDTQYF. CDR3 sequence (DNA): TGTGCCACCAGTGATACGGGCCGTGGTACAGATACGCAGTATTTT.

This rearrangement joins TRBV12-5 to TRBJ2-5; D call uncertain. The ends were cut back, 4 bases at V and 5 bases at J, with 8 bases in the middle. CDR1 is LGHNT, CDR2 FRNRAP, per germline. CDR3 length equals 12 residues. CDR3 sequence reads: CASGSSGETQYF. Here the CDR3 DNA reads TGTGCTAGTGGTTCCAGTGGGGAGACCCAGTACTTC.

J is TRBJ2-1 and V is TRBV5-1, with 9 nucleotides matching TRBD1. CDR1 SGHRS and CDR2 YFSETQ come from the germline V gene. The CDR3 is made up of 20 amino acids. V trimming: 2 bases; J trimming: 6 bases; junction bases outside the gene matches: 21. The CDR3 sequence: CASSLRGQGETLGETNEQFF. The CDR3 DNA sequence: TGCGCCAGCAGCTTAAGGGGACAGGGAGAAACGCTTGGGGAGACCAATGAGCAGTTCTTC.

J is TRBJ2-1 and V is TRBV20-1; 11 bases match TRBD2. Germline CDR1 and CDR2: DFQATT and SNEGSKA (reference sequence). This CDR3 comprises 16 residues. V lost 3 bases, J lost 6 bases, and 10 bases stayed unmatched. The CDR3 DNA reads as TGCAGTGCTAGTCGGGTAGCGGGAGGGCCAGTCAATGAGCAGTTCTTC. Its protein product is CSASRVAGGPVNEQFF.

This clone was recorded once. This chain links TRBV11-3 with TRBJ2-1; the match to TRBD2 covers 11 bases. The CDR3 extends over 16 amino acids. Germline values: CDR1 SGHNT, CDR2 YENEEA. Trimming removed 1 base from V and 6 bases from J; junction bases left unmatched: 5. The CDR3, as DNA: TGTGCCAGCAGCTTAGTAGGCCTAGCGGGAGGCAATGAGCAGTTCTTC. Translating gives CASSLVGLAGGNEQFF.

The V call is TRBV24-1, the J call TRBJ2-1; 9 bases align to TRBD2. The CDR3 loop spans 17 amino acids. J was trimmed by 3 bases and V by 3 bases; bases with no gene match: 8. From germline, CDR1 is KGHDR and CDR2 SFDVKD. The CDR3 sequence: CATSDIPKREDYNEQFF. Written as DNA, the CDR3 is TGTGCCACCAGTGATATTCCCAAGCGGGAGGACTACAATGAGCAGTTCTTC.

V usage is TRBV7-9 and J usage is TRBJ2-1; TRBD2 agrees at 7 bases. Per germline, CDR1 SEHNR and CDR2 FQNEAQ (reference sequence). The CDR3 contains 14 residues. Trimming took 1 base from V and 10 from J; bases not matched to a gene: 7. The CDR3 sequence: CASSLVVTGGEQFF. The CDR3 bases are TGTGCCAGCAGCTTAGTCGTAACGGGAGGCGAGCAGTTCTTC. The variable domain in full, completed from reference TRBV7-9 and TRBJ2-1, reads DTGVSQNPRHKITKRGQNVTFRCDPISEHNRLYWYRQTLGQGPEFLTYFQNEAQLEKSRLLSDRFSAERPKGSFSTLEIQRTEQGDSAMYLCASSLVVTGGEQFFGPGTRLTVL.

This sequence joins TRBV9 and TRBJ1-1; D is unclear. Trimming pared 0 bases from V and 8 bases from J, leaving 8 bases between. Germline lookup yields CDR1 SGDLS and CDR2 YYNGEE. The CDR3 loop spans 12 amino acids. Written as DNA, the CDR3 is TGTGCCAGCAGCGTAGGTGGAGGGGAAGCTTTCTTT. Translation: CASSVGGGEAFF.

The V call is TRBV20-1, the J call TRBJ2-1; 7 nucleotides line up with TRBD1. Germline V gene data show CDR1 as DFQATT and CDR2 as SNEGSKA (reference sequence). Unmatched junction bases numbered 3, after V lost 6 bases and J lost 7 bases. The CDR3 has 11 residues. The CDR3 here is CSAQQGNEQFF. CDR3 nucleotides: TGCAGTGCCCAACAGGGGAATGAGCAGTTCTTC.

The chain has TRBV6-2 or TRBV6-3 and TRBJ1-5, with 7 bases aligning to TRBD1. Germline trimming cut 2 bases from V and 1 base from J; bases unmatched to any gene: 11. In germline, CDR1 is MNHEY, CDR2 SVGEGT. The CDR3 spans 18 residues. For the CDR3, the DNA is TGTGCCAGCAGTTACGGCGCAGGGGGGGGAAGAAGCAATCAGCCCCAGCATTTT. It yields the protein CASSYGAGGGRSNQPQHF.

This rearrangement joins TRBV7-2 to TRBJ2-1, with 12 bases lining up with TRBD1. Trimming removed 5 bases from V and 7 bases from J; junction bases left unmatched: 6. CDR1 is SGHTA and CDR2 is FQGNSA in the germline V gene. This CDR3 contains 15 residues. The CDR3 loop reads CASSTGTGGRNEQFF. The CDR3 region has the DNA TGTGCCAGCAGCACAGGGACAGGGGGCCGGAATGAGCAGTTCTTC. Variable domain in full (rest from reference TRBV7-2 and TRBJ2-1): GAGVSQSPSNKVTEKGKDVELRCDPISGHTALYWYRQSLGQGLEFLIYFQGNSAPDKSGLPSDRFSAERTGGSVSTLTIQRTQQEDSAVYLCASSTGTGGRNEQFFGPGTRLTVL.